The following is a T cell receptor beta chain sequence with its context. Second-dose timings of about 4 or about 12 weeks were pooled. This sample was included in a study of T cell responses to AZD1222 COVID-19 vaccine. CDR1 and CDR2 (germline): MGHRA, YSYEKL. The CDR3 length is 15 residues. Unmatched junction bases numbered 6, after V lost 4 bases and J lost 2 bases. Here immunoSEQ multiplex PCR was the method, and the copy in TCRdb shows in-frame clones only, minus some. Of about 150,000 clones detected, 75% to 95% appear once; the ten largest clones hold around 3.1%. Material: peripheral blood, obtained 28 days after the second AZD1222 dose. The genes are TRBV4-1 and TRBJ1-1; 8 bases align to TRBD1. This receptor was identified in an adult who received the AZD1222 COVID-19 vaccine. CDR3 amino acids: CASSPRTGLNTEAFF. Here the CDR3 DNA reads TGCGCCAGCAGCCCCCGGACAGGGCTAAACACTGAAGCTTTCTTT.